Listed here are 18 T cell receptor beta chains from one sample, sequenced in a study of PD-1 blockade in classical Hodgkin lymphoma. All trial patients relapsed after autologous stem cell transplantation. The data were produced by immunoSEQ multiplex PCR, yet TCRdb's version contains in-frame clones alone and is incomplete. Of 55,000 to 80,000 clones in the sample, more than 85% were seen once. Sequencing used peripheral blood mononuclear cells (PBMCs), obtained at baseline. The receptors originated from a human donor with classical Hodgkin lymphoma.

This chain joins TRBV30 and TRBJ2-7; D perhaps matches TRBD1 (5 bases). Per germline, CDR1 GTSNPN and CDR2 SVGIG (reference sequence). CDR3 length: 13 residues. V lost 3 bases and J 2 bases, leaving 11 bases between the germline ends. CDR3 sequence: CAWRGPGTYEQYF. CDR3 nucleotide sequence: TGTGCCTGGAGGGGGCCAGGGACCTACGAGCAGTACTTC. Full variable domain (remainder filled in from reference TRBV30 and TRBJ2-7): SQTIHQWPATLVQPVGSPLSLECTVEGTSNPNLYWYRQAAGRGLQLLFYSVGIGQISSEVPQNLSASRPQDRQFILSSKKLLLSDSGFYLCAWRGPGTYEQYFGPGTRLTVT.

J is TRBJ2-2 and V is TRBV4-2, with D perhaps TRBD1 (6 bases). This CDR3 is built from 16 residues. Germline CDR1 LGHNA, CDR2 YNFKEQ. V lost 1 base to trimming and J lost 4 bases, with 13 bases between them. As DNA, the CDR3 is TGTGCCAGCAGCCAAGGGGGGCCAGTAGGCACCGGGGAGCTGTTTTTT. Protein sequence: CASSQGGPVGTGELFF.

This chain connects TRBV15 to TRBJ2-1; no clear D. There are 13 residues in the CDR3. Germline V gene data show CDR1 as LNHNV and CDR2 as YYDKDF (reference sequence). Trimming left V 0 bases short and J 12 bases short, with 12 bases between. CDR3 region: CATSRDKAHGQFF. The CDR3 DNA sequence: TGTGCCACCAGCAGAGACAAAGCGCACGGGCAGTTCTTC.

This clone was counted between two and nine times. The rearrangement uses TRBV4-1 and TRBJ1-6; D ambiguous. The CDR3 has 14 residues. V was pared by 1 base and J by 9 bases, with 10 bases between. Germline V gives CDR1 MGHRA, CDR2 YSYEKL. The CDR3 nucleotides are TGCGCCAGCAGCCAAGTGCTAGTGAGTTCACCCCTCCACTTT. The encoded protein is CASSQVLVSSPLHF.

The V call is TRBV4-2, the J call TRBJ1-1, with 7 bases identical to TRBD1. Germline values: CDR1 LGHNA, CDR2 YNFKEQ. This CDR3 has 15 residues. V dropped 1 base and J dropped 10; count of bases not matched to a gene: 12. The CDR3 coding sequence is TGTGCCAGCAGCCAAGTGAGGGCAAATTACAGGGGAGCTTTCTTT. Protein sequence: CASSQVRANYRGAFF.

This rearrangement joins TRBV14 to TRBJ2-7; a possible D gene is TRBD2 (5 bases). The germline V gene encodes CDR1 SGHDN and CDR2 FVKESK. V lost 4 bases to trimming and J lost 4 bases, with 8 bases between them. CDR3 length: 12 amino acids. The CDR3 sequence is CASSRGVYEQYF. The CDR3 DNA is TGTGCCAGCAGCCGGGGAGTTTACGAGCAGTACTTC.

The CDR3 DNA reads as TGCGCCAGCAGCCCAGAGGTAGGACAGGCAAACTATGGCTACACCTTC. This codes for CASSPEVGQANYGYTF. V is TRBV5-1 and J is TRBJ1-2, with TRBD1 matching 7 bases. This CDR3 comprises 16 residues. The V segment lost 4 bases and the J segment 2 bases; nucleotides outside the gene matches: 11. Germline V gene lookup returns CDR1 SGHRS and CDR2 YFSETQ.

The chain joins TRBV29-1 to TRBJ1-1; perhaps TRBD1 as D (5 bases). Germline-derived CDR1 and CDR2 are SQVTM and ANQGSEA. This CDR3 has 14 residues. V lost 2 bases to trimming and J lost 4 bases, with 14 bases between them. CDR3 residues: CSVEPRVETTEAFF. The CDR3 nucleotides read TGCAGCGTTGAACCCAGGGTGGAGACCACTGAAGCTTTCTTT.

The CDR3 nucleotides read TGTGCCAGCAGTTACTTTGGGGGGAACACCATATATTTT. Encoded protein: CASSYFGGNTIYF. This chain joins TRBV6-6 and TRBJ1-3; TRBD1 is a possible D gene (5 bases). The CDR3 runs 13 residues. The ends were cut back, 1 base at V and 7 bases at J, with 8 bases in the middle. CDR1 and CDR2 (germline): MNHNY, SVGAGI (reference sequence).

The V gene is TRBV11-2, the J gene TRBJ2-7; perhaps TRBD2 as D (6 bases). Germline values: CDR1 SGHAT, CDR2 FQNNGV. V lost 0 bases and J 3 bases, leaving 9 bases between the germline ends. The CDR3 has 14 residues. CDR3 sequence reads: CASSLDSDYYEQYF. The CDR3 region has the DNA TGTGCCAGCAGCTTAGATTCGGACTACTACGAGCAGTACTTC.

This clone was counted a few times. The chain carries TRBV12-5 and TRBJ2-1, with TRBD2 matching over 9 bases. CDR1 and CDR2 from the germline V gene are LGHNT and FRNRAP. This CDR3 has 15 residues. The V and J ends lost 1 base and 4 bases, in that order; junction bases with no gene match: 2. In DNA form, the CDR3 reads TGTGCTAGTGGTTTGGATACTAGCGGGTACAATGAGCAGTTCTTC. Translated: CASGLDTSGYNEQFF.

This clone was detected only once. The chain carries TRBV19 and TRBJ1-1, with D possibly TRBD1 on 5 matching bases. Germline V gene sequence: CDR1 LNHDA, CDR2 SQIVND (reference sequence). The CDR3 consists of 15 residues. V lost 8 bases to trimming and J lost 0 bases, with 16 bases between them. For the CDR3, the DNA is TGTGCCAGTTCGGGGCCCGGCGCCTTGAACACTGAAGCTTTCTTT. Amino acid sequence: CASSGPGALNTEAFF.

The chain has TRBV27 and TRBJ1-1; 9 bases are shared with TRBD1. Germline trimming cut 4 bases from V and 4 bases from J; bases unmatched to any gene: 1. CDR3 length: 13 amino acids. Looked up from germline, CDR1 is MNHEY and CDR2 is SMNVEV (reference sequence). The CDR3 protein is CASSWTGATEAFF. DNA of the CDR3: TGTGCCAGCAGTTGGACAGGGGCCACTGAAGCTTTCTTT.

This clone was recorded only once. The CDR3 sequence is CASSQGAASYNEQFF. CDR3 nucleotides: TGTGCCAGCAGCCAAGGCGCGGCCTCCTACAATGAGCAGTTCTTC. The V gene is TRBV14, the J gene TRBJ2-1; no clear D gene. The CDR3 sequence is 15 residues long. Germline CDR1 is SGHDN and CDR2 is FVKESK. The V end lost 1 base, the J end lost 0 bases, and 7 bases lay between the germline ends.

CDR3 sequence: CASSRAYAETQYF. CDR3 DNA sequence: TGCGCCAGCAGCCGGGCGTACGCAGAGACCCAGTACTTC. The genes are TRBV5-1 and TRBJ2-5; D not resolved. Between the trimmed V and J ends, which lost 4 bases and 4 bases, there was a span of 11 bases. Germline CDR1 reads SGHRS; CDR2 reads YFSETQ. This CDR3 has 13 residues.

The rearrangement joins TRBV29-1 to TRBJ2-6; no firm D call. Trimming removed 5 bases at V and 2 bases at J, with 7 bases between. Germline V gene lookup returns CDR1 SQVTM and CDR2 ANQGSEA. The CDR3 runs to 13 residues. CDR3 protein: CSVSTAGANVLTF. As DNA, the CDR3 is TGCAGCGTTAGCACTGCTGGGGCCAACGTCCTGACTTTC.

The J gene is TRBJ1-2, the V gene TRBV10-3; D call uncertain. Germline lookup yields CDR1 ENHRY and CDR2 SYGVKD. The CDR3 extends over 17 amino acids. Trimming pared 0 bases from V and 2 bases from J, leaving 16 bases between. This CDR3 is CAISESMEGVVNYGYTF. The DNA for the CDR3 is TGTGCCATCAGTGAGTCGATGGAGGGAGTCGTAAACTATGGCTACACCTTC.

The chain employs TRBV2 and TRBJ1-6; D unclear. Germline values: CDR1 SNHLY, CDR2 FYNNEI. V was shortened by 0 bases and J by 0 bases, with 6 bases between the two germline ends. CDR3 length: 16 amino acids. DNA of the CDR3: TGTGCCAGCAGTGAAGCGCAGAGCTCCTATAATTCACCCCTCCACTTT. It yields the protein CASSEAQSSYNSPLHF.